This TCR beta chain derives from a study of blood T cells in healthy people across ages. V lost 7 bases, J lost 4 bases, and 17 bases lay in between. The CDR3 covers 14 residues. Germline-derived CDR1 and CDR2 are SQVTM and ANQGSEA. Sample-barcoded 5' priming and a J-beta primer mix drove a second PCR of roughly 6 to 12 cycles. MiXCR, run by TCRdb on the 5' RACE reads, gives a single entry per CDR3 protein. The repertoire includes nearly 800,000 distinct CDR3 sequences, just under 25% of them detected once, and more than 3% sits in the top ten. The same data also contributed to another study, on T cells of mothers and their children.

The receptor was isolated from a boy aged 5-17 years in good health. Sequencing used blood. The rearrangement uses TRBV29-1 and TRBJ2-1, with D tentatively TRBD1 or TRBD2 (5 bases each). CDR3 region: CSGYRDRLYNEQFF. The CDR3 DNA is TGCAGCGGATACCGGGACCGCTTGTACAATGAGCAGTTCTTC.